Below, 7 T cell receptor beta chains from the same sample are listed, as sequenced in a study of T cell repertoires in aging, cancer and after chemotherapy. TRB rearrangements spanning V, D and J were amplified using mixed TRB-A/B primers. MiXCR, applied by TCRdb to the multiplex PCR reads, yields one record per CDR3 protein. The sample consists of 1,500 to 2,000 distinct CDR3 sequences, less than 35% of them appearing once. TCR beta rearrangements were amplified from peripheral blood genomic DNA. The specimen was blood. The receptors stem from a human donor with a solid tumor.

This clonotype came up a few times. This chain joins TRBV28 and TRBJ2-3; a possible D gene is TRBD2 (6 bases). Per germline, CDR1 MDHEN and CDR2 SYDVKM. The CDR3 contains 14 residues. V lost 3 bases and J lost 3, with 10 bases in between. The CDR3 loop reads CASSLEGTTDTQYF. CDR3 in DNA: TGTGCCAGCAGTTTGGAGGGCACAACAGATACGCAGTATTTT.

This clonotype is medium-sized. The chain carries TRBV19 and TRBJ1-1, with 7 bases matching TRBD1. Germline V CDR1 and CDR2: LNHDA, SQIVND (reference sequence). The junction had 7 bases not matched to a gene; V was cut back by 9 bases and J by 0 bases. This CDR3 has 14 amino acids. CDR3 loop: CARGHGTVNTEAFF. The CDR3 nucleotides read TGTGCCAGGGGGCACGGGACAGTGAACACTGAAGCTTTCTTT.

This clonotype was seen more than once but under ten times. This rearrangement joins TRBV5-1 to TRBJ2-1, with D possibly TRBD2 on 6 matching bases. Trimming removed 1 base at V and 5 bases at J, with 13 bases between. CDR1 and CDR2 (germline): SGHRS, YFSETQ. CDR3 length: 15 amino acids. Here the CDR3 reads CASSLLDYSNNEQFF. The CDR3 bases are TGCGCCAGCAGCTTGTTGGACTACTCGAACAATGAGCAGTTCTTC.

The rearrangement links TRBV29-1 to TRBJ2-3; 7 nucleotides line up with TRBD1. V lost 3 bases, J lost 6 bases, and 6 bases stayed unmatched. Germline CDR1 is SQVTM and CDR2 is ANQGSEA. This CDR3 is built from 13 residues. In nucleotides, the CDR3 is TGCAGCGTTGATGAAGGGGGCAGGGATACGCAGTATTTT. Amino acid sequence: CSVDEGGRDTQYF.

The genes are TRBV7-2 and TRBJ1-3; the D is unclear. Per the germline V gene, CDR1 is SGHTA and CDR2 is FQGNSA. With 0 bases removed from V and 4 bases from J, the gap between germline ends came to 1 base. The CDR3 is made up of 12 amino acids. As DNA, the CDR3 is TGTGCCAGCAGCTTAGCGGGAAACACCATATATTTT. This codes for CASSLAGNTIYF.

This clonotype was observed a few times. V and J are TRBV18 and TRBJ1-1; D is perhaps TRBD1 (5 bases). The germline gives CDR1 KGHSH, CDR2 LQKENI. Deletions cut 4 bases from V and 0 bases from J, with 12 bases between. The CDR3 consists of 15 residues. The CDR3 DNA sequence: TGTGCCAGCTCACGGGGTAGGGGCATGAACACTGAAGCTTTCTTT. It translates to CASSRGRGMNTEAFF.

The chain links TRBV7-2 to TRBJ2-4; D remains ambiguous. The germline V gene has CDR1 SGHTA and CDR2 FQGNSA. The CDR3 runs to 14 residues. The V gene lost 3 bases and the J gene lost 3 bases, with 9 bases spanning the gap. CDR3 region: CASSFSNIKNIQYF. Here the CDR3 DNA reads TGTGCCAGCAGCTTTTCGAACATCAAAAACATTCAGTACTTC.